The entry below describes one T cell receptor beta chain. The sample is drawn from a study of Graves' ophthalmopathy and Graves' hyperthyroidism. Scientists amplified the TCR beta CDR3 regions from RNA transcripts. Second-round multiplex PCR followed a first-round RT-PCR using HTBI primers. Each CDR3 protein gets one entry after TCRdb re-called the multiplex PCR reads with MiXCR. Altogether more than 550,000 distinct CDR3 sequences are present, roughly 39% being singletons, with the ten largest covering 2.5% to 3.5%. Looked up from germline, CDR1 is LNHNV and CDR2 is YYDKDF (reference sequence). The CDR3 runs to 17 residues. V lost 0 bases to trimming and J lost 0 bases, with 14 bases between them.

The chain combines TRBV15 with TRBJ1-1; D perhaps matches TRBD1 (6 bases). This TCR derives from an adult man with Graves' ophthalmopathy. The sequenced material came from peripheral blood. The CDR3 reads CATSREGAGALNTEAFF. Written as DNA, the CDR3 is TGTGCCACCAGCAGAGAAGGGGCAGGGGCATTGAACACTGAAGCTTTCTTT.